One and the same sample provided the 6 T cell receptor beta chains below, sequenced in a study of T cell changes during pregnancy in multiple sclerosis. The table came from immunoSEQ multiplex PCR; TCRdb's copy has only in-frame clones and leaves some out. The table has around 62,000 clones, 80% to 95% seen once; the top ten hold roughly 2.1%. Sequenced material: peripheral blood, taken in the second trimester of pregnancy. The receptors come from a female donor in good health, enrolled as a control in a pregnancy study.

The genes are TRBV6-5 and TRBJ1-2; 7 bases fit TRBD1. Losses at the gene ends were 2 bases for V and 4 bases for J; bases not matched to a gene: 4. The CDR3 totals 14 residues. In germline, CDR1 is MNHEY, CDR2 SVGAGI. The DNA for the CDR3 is TGTGCCAGCAGTTACGGACAGGCCCCCTATGGCTACACCTTC. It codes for CASSYGQAPYGYTF.

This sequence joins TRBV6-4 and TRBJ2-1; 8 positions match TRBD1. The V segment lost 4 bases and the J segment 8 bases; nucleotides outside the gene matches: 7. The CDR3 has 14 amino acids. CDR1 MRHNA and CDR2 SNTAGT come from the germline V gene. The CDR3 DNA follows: TGTGCCAGCAGTGCATCAGGGGGCGAGCATGAGCAGTTCTTC. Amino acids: CASSASGGEHEQFF.

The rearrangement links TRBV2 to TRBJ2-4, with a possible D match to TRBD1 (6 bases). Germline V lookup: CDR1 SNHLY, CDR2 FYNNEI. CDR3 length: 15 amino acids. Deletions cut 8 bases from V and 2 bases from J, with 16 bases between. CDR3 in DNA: TGTGCCAGCCCCGGACAGCAAGGATCCAAAAACATTCAGTACTTC. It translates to CASPGQQGSKNIQYF. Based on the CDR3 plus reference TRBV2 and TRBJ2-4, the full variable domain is EPEVTQTPSHQVTQMGQEVILRCVPISNHLYFYWYRQILGQKVEFLVSFYNNEISEKSEIFDDQFSVERPDGSNFTLKIRSTKLEDSAMYFCASPGQQGSKNIQYFGAGTRLSVL.

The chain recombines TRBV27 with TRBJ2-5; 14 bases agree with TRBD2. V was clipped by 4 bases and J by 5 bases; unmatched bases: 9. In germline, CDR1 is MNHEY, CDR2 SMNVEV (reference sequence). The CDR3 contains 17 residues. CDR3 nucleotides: TGTGCCAGCAGTTCCCTCCGACTAGCGGGAGGGCCGGAGACCCAGTACTTC. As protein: CASSSLRLAGGPETQYF.

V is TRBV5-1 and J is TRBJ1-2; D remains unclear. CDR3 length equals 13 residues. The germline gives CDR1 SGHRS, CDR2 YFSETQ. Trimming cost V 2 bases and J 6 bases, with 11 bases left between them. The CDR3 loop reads CASSFGGWDGYTF. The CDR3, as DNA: TGCGCCAGCAGCTTCGGAGGTTGGGATGGCTACACCTTC.

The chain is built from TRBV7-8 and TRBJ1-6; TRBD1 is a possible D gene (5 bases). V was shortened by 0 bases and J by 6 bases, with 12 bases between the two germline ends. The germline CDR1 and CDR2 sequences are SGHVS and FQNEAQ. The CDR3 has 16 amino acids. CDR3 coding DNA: TGTGCCAGCAGCTTAGCCGGGACTTACGTTAATTCACCCCTCCACTTT. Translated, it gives CASSLAGTYVNSPLHF.